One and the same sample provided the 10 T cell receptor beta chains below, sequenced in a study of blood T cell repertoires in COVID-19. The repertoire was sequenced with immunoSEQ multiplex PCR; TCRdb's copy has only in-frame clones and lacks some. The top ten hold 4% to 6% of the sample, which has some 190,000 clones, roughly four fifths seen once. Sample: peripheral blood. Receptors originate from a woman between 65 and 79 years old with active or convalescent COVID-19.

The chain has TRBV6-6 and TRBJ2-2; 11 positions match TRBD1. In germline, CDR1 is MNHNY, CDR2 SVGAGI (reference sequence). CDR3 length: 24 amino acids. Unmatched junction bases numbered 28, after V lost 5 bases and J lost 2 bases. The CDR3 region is CASSPTVSWTGGEGFRDNTGELFF. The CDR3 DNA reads TGTGCCAGCAGTCCCACGGTATCCTGGACAGGGGGCGAAGGCTTCAGGGACAACACCGGGGAGCTGTTTTTT.

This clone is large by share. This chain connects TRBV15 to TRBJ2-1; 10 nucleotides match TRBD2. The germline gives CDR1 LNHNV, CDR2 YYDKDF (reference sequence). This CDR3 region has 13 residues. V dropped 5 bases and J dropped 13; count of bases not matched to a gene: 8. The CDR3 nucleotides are TGTGCCACCAGCGTTCTAGCGGGAGAACAACAGTTCTTC. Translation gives CATSVLAGEQQFF.

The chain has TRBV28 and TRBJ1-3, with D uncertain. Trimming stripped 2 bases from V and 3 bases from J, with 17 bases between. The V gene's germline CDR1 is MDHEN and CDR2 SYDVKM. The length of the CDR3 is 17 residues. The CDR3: CASSLTLGVAYGNTIYF. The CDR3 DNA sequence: TGTGCCAGCAGTTTAACTCTGGGAGTGGCGTATGGAAACACCATATATTTT.

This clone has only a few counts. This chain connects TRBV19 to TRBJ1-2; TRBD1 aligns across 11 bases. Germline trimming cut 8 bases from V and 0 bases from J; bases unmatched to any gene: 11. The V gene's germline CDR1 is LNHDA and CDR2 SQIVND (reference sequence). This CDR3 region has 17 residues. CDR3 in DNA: TGTGCCAGTGGAAACCGGGACAGGGGGGTCTCTAACTATGGCTACACCTTC. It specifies CASGNRDRGVSNYGYTF.

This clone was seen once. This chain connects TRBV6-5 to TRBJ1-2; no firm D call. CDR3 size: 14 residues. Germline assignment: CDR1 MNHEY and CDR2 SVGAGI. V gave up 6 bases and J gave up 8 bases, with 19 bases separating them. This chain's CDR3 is CASRRNSDLGGYTF. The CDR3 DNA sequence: TGTGCCAGCAGGAGAAATAGTGACCTAGGCGGCTACACCTTC.

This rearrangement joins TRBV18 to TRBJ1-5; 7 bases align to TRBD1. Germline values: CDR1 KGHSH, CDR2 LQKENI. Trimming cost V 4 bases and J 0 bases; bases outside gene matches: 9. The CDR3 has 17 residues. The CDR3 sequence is CASSLTGAMDSNQPQHF. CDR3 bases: TGTGCCAGCTCACTCACAGGGGCGATGGATAGCAATCAGCCCCAGCATTTT.

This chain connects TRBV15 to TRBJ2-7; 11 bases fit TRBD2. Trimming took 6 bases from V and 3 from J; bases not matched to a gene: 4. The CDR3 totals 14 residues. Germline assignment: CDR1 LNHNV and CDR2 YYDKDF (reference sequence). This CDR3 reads CATSTGTSGYEQYF. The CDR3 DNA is TGTGCCACCAGTACCGGGACTAGCGGCTACGAGCAGTACTTC. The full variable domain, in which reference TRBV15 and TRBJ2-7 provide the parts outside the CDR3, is DAMVIQNPRYQVTQFGKPVTLSCSQTLNHNVMYWYQQKSSQAPKLLFHYYDKDFNNEADTPDNFQSRRPNTSFCFLDIRSPGLGDTAMYLCATSTGTSGYEQYFGPGTRLTVT.

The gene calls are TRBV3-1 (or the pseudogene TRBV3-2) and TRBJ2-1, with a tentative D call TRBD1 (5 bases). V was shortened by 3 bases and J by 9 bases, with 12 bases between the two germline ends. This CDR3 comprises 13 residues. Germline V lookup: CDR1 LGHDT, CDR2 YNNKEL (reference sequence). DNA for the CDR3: TGTGCCAGCAGCCAGAACCTAAGGGGTGAGCAGTTCTTC. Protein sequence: CASSQNLRGEQFF.

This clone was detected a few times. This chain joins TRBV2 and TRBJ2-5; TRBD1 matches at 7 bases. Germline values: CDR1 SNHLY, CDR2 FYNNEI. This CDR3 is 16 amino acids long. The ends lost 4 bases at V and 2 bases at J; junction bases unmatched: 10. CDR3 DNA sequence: TGTGCCAGCAGTGGGACAGGTGTGGGGGCACAAGAGACCCAGTACTTC. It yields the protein CASSGTGVGAQETQYF.

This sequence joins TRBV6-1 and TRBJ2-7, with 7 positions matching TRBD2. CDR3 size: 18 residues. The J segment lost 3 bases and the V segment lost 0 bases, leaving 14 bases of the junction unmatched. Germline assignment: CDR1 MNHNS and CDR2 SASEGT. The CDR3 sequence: CASSEARRSGMGFYEQYF. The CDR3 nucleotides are TGTGCCAGCAGTGAAGCGAGGAGAAGCGGGATGGGATTCTACGAGCAGTACTTC.